The 25 T cell receptor beta chains presented below share a single source sample, sequenced in a study of T cell repertoires in cytomegalovirus infection. TCRdb re-derived calls from the reads in MiXCR, one entry per CDR3 protein. The repertoire includes over 300,000 distinct CDR3 sequences, about 17% of them detected once, and more than 10% sits in the top ten. The sequencing sample was made of PBMCs. All receptors derive from a human donor in good health (CMV status not recorded). Some clones in this sample may be carry-over from other donors' samples.

This clonotype has more than one count but fewer than ten. This chain connects TRBV28 to TRBJ2-5, with D perhaps assigned TRBD1 or TRBD2 (5 bases each). CDR3 length: 13 amino acids. The ends were cut back, 10 bases at V and 5 bases at J, with 17 bases in the middle. Germline values: CDR1 MDHEN, CDR2 SYDVKM. The CDR3 DNA reads as TGTGCCACCTCCAGAGGCAGGGAGGAGACCCAGTACTTC. Protein product: CATSRGREETQYF.

This clonotype was observed at least ten times. The rearrangement joins TRBV7-2 to TRBJ2-3; TRBD2 is a possible D gene (6 bases). Trimming cost V 3 bases and J 4 bases, with 14 bases left between them. There are 15 residues in the CDR3. Germline V gene data show CDR1 as SGHTA and CDR2 as FQGNSA. The CDR3 protein is CASSFWGSGADTQYF. As DNA, the CDR3 is TGTGCCAGCAGCTTTTGGGGGTCGGGGGCAGATACGCAGTATTTT.

This clonotype came up a few times. The V call is TRBV28, the J call TRBJ2-3; tentatively, D is TRBD1 or TRBD2 (5 bases each). CDR3 length: 15 residues. Germline CDR1 is MDHEN and CDR2 is SYDVKM. V lost 1 base and J 5 bases, leaving 13 bases between the germline ends. The CDR3 loop is CASSLYRGVLDTQYF. In DNA form, the CDR3 reads TGTGCCAGCAGTTTATATCGAGGGGTACTAGATACGCAGTATTTT.

The chain uses TRBV7-9 and TRBJ1-5, with a possible D match to TRBD1 (5 bases). The V end lost 4 bases, the J end lost 5 bases, and 15 bases lay between the germline ends. The CDR3 is 15 residues long. The germline CDR1 and CDR2 sequences are SEHNR and FQNEAQ (reference sequence). Here the CDR3 DNA reads TGTGCCAGCAGCTCCGCCCAGGGAAGGTATCAGCCCCAGCATTTT. Its protein product is CASSSAQGRYQPQHF.

This clonotype showed up many times. The chain joins TRBV7-2 to TRBJ2-7; 9 bases fit TRBD1. CDR1 and CDR2 from the germline V gene are SGHTA and FQGNSA. The CDR3 totals 14 residues. With 6 bases clipped from V and 3 bases from J, the junction kept 6 bases outside the gene matches. The CDR3: CASSSGTGYYEQYF. CDR3 bases: TGTGCCAGCAGTAGTGGGACAGGGTACTACGAGCAGTACTTC.

The chain carries TRBV6-2 or TRBV6-3 and TRBJ2-2; 11 bases line up with TRBD1. CDR1 is MNHEY and CDR2 is SVGEGT in the germline V gene. CDR3 length equals 18 residues. Trimming took 2 bases from V and 4 from J; bases not matched to a gene: 9. This CDR3 is CASSYRPGQGVGTGELFF. CDR3 nucleotides: TGTGCCAGCAGTTACCGCCCGGGACAGGGGGTCGGCACCGGGGAGCTGTTTTTT.

This clonotype was seen at least ten times. The chain uses TRBV7-2 and TRBJ1-4; the D gene is possibly TRBD1 (5 bases). V lost 1 base and J 5 bases, leaving 11 bases between the germline ends. CDR3 length equals 15 residues. In germline, CDR1 is SGHTA, CDR2 FQGNSA. The CDR3 spells CASSLVEGLNEKLFF. CDR3 coding DNA: TGTGCCAGCAGCTTAGTCGAGGGGCTCAATGAAAAACTGTTTTTT.

A remark on this clonotype: An end of the junction does not agree with germline; a read error may underlie this. This chain uses TRBV7-2 with TRBJ2-1; 9 bases match TRBD1. CDR3 length: 16 residues. Germline loops: CDR1 SGHTA, CDR2 FQGNSA. Here the CDR3 reads CASSSPGQGSSNEQSF. CDR3 in DNA: TGTGCCAGCAGCTCCCCCGGACAGGGGAGTTCCAATGAGCAGTCCTTC.

The chain carries TRBV4-1 and TRBJ1-2, with D tentatively TRBD1 (6 bases). CDR1 and CDR2 from the germline V gene are MGHRA and YSYEKL. The CDR3 is made up of 15 amino acids. The V end lost 3 bases, the J end lost 4 bases, and 15 bases lay between the germline ends. The CDR3 here is CASSQDQGRSYGYTF. Here the CDR3 DNA reads TGCGCCAGCAGCCAGGATCAGGGGCGAAGCTATGGCTACACCTTC.

This clonotype has a count of ten or more. The chain is built from TRBV7-2 and TRBJ2-3; TRBD2 aligns across 12 bases. CDR3 length: 17 residues. CDR1 is SGHTA, CDR2 FQGNSA, per germline. Unmatched junction bases numbered 11, after V lost 5 bases and J lost 5 bases. The CDR3 protein is CASSTPLAGGRKDTQYF. The CDR3 DNA reads as TGTGCCAGCAGCACTCCCCTAGCGGGGGGGCGGAAAGATACGCAGTATTTT.

This chain connects TRBV25-1 to TRBJ2-7, with D unresolved. Trimming took 4 bases from V and 0 from J, leaving 10 bases between them. Germline CDR1 is MGHDK and CDR2 is SYGVNS. CDR3 size: 14 residues. CDR3 sequence reads: CASSVAESSYEQYF. In nucleotides, the CDR3 is TGTGCCAGCAGTGTCGCGGAGAGCTCCTACGAGCAGTACTTC.

This clonotype was counted ten times or more. The V call is TRBV7-2, the J call TRBJ1-1; TRBD1 matches 7 bases. Germline loops: CDR1 SGHTA, CDR2 FQGNSA. The CDR3 is 16 residues long. V was clipped by 5 bases and J by 3 bases; unmatched bases: 12. The CDR3 DNA is TGTGCCAGCAGCCTACCTAATGAAGGGGGCGACACTGAAGCTTTCTTT. Translation: CASSLPNEGGDTEAFF.

The J gene is TRBJ2-2, the V gene TRBV11-2; D assignment may be TRBD1 or TRBD2 (5 bases each). The CDR3 is made up of 14 amino acids. Germline loops: CDR1 SGHAT, CDR2 FQNNGV. Trimming took 5 bases from V and 9 from J, leaving 16 bases between them. In DNA, the CDR3 is TGTGCCAGCAGCGCCGGGACCGGTGGTTGGGAGCTGTTTTTT. It encodes CASSAGTGGWELFF. Together with reference TRBV11-2 and TRBJ2-2, the CDR3 gives the full variable domain: EAGVAQSPRYKIIEKRQSVAFWCNPISGHATLYWYQQILGQGPKLLIQFQNNGVVDDSQLPKDRFSAERLKGVDSTLKIQPAKLEDSAVYLCASSAGTGGWELFFGEGSRLTVL.

In the case of this clonotype: Given a much more abundant clone one base away, this may be a read error. V is TRBV24-1 and J is TRBJ2-1; 9 nucleotides align to TRBD1. V was pared by 2 bases and J by 8 bases, with 15 bases of the junction left unmatched. Germline V gene lookup returns CDR1 KGHDR and CDR2 SFDVKD. CDR3 length equals 18 residues. The CDR3 loop is CATSDSPGQGSKSHEQFF. In DNA, the CDR3 is TGTGCCACCAGTGATTCCCCGGGACAGGGATCCAAATCCCATGAGCAGTTCTTC.

This chain joins TRBV7-2 and TRBJ2-1; 8 nucleotides match TRBD1. V lost 5 bases to trimming and J lost 0 bases; unmatched junction nucleotides: 3. This CDR3 has 15 amino acids. Per the germline V gene, CDR1 is SGHTA and CDR2 is FQGNSA. The CDR3 DNA is TGTGCCAGCAGCGTTGACAGGGGCTCCTACAATGAGCAGTTCTTC. Its translation: CASSVDRGSYNEQFF.

At least ten counts were recorded for this clonotype. The chain uses TRBV7-2 and TRBJ2-6; D ambiguous. CDR3 length equals 15 residues. CDR1 and CDR2 from the germline V gene are SGHTA and FQGNSA. The V and J ends lost 2 bases and 4 bases respectively, with 9 bases between them. Written as DNA, the CDR3 is TGTGCCAGCAGCTTATCCCCAAGAGGGGCCAACGTCCTGACTTTC. Protein sequence: CASSLSPRGANVLTF.

V is TRBV6-6 and J is TRBJ1-2; TRBD1 agrees at 7 bases. Germline CDR1 is MNHNY and CDR2 is SVGAGI (reference sequence). The CDR3 runs 15 residues. V trimming: 0 bases; J trimming: 6 bases; junction bases outside the gene matches: 7. The CDR3 sequence: CASSYSRTGDDGYTF. DNA of the CDR3: TGTGCCAGCAGTTACTCGAGGACAGGAGATGATGGCTACACCTTC.

The chain has TRBV4-1 and TRBJ2-3, with a tentative D call TRBD1 (6 bases). Trimming removed 0 bases from V and 3 bases from J, with 13 bases in between. The germline CDR1 and CDR2 sequences are MGHRA and YSYEKL. The CDR3 extends over 16 amino acids. The CDR3 coding sequence is TGCGCCAGCAGCCAAGATCACAGGGCCGATACAGATACGCAGTATTTT. It yields the protein CASSQDHRADTDTQYF.

The chain links TRBV27 to TRBJ1-2; no definite D call. V lost 2 bases, J lost 1 base, and 5 bases lay in between. This CDR3 spans 13 amino acids. Germline V gives CDR1 MNHEY, CDR2 SMNVEV (reference sequence). The CDR3 DNA sequence: TGTGCCAGCAGTTTACGGGTTAACTATGGCTACACCTTC. Translation: CASSLRVNYGYTF.

The V call is TRBV28, the J call TRBJ1-5; D is undetermined. The V gene's germline CDR1 is MDHEN and CDR2 SYDVKM. CDR3 length: 18 amino acids. Trimming cost V 5 bases and J 10 bases, with 30 bases left between them. The CDR3 bases are TGTGCCAGCAGTAACGGAGGAGCTCTATTGGGAGGTGGGAAACCCCAGCATTTT. Translation gives CASSNGGALLGGGKPQHF.

This clonotype turned up a few times. The V call is TRBV20-1, the J call TRBJ2-7; 10 positions match TRBD1. With 6 bases clipped from V and 6 bases from J, the junction kept 8 bases outside the gene matches. The CDR3 consists of 13 residues. From germline, CDR1 is DFQATT and CDR2 SNEGSKA (reference sequence). The CDR3 loop is CSARDRGFAEQYF. Here the CDR3 DNA reads TGCAGTGCACGGGACAGGGGTTTCGCCGAGCAGTACTTC.

The chain employs TRBV28 and TRBJ2-3; D unresolved. V was cut by 3 bases and J by 0 bases, with 13 bases left in between. The CDR3 sequence is 16 residues long. Germline V gene data show CDR1 as MDHEN and CDR2 as SYDVKM. CDR3 sequence: CASSFLLSTSTDTQYF. The CDR3 DNA sequence: TGTGCCAGCAGTTTCTTATTATCTACGAGCACAGATACGCAGTATTTT.

This clonotype was counted at least ten times. The CDR3 is CASRPATGNTEAFF. The CDR3 DNA sequence: TGTGCCAGCAGACCAGCGACAGGGAACACTGAAGCTTTCTTT. V gene TRBV7-2 combines with J gene TRBJ1-1; tentatively, D is TRBD1 (6 bases). Germline V gene sequence: CDR1 SGHTA, CDR2 FQGNSA. This CDR3 is 14 amino acids long. Trimming cost V 6 bases and J 1 base, with 12 bases left between them.

About this clonotype itself: A much larger clone lies one base from this, so it may be a read error. CDR3 in DNA: TGTGCCAGCCGAGCATGGGGGCGGTCAGATACGCAGTATTTT. Its protein product is CASRAWGRSDTQYF. This sequence joins TRBV12-3 or TRBV12-4 and TRBJ2-3; possible D gene TRBD1, 6 bases. This CDR3 contains 14 residues. V lost 8 bases, J lost 4 bases, and 16 bases lay in between.

This chain links TRBV4-2 with TRBJ2-5; 7 nucleotides match TRBD2. The CDR3 consists of 15 residues. Germline lookup yields CDR1 LGHNA and CDR2 YNFKEQ. Unmatched junction bases numbered 8, after V lost 5 bases and J lost 2 bases. CDR3 nucleotides: TGTGCCAGCAGCTTACATCGGGGGGATCAAGAGACCCAGTACTTC. This sequence encodes CASSLHRGDQETQYF.